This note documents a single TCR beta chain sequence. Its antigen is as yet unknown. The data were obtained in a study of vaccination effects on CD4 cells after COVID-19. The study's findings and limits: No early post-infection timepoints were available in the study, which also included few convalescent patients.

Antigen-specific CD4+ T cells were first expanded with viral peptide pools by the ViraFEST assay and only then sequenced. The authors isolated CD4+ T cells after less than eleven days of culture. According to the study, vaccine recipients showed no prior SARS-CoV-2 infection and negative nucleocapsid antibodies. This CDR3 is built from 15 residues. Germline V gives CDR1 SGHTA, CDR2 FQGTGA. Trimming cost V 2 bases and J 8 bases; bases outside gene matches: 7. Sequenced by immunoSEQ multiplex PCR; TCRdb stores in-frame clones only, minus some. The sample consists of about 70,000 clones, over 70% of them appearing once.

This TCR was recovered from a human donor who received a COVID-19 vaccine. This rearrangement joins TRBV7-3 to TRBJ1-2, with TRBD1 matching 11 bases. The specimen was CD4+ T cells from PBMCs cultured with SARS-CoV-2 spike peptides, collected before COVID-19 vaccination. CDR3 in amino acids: CASSLGPGTGGGYTF. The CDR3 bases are TGTGCCAGCAGCTTAGGTCCCGGGACAGGGGGAGGCTACACCTTC.